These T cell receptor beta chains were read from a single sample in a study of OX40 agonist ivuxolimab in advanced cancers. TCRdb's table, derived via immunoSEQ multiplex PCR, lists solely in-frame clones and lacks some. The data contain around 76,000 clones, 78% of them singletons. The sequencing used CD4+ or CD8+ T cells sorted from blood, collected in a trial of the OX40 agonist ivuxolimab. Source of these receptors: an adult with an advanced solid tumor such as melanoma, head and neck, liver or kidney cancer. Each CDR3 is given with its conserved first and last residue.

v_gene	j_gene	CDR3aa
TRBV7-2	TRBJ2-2	CASSPGTGGAHGELFF
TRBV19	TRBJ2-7	CASSGRPTYEQYF
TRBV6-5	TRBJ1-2	CASSPGTPTTGYTF
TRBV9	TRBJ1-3	CASSVLPGTGGSGNTIYF
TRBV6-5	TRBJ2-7	CASSAQGTYEQYF
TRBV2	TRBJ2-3	CASTTRDTQYF
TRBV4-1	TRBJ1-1	CASSSYRGSVSTEAFF
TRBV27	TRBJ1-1	CASSSHIFSEAFF
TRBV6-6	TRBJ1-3	CASHRHSGDTIYF
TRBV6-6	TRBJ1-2	CASDGGIGGPNYGYTF
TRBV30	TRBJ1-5	CAWTAPTGNNQPQHF
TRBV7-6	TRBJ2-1	CASSQTGGSVNEQFF
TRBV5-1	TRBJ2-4	CASSLELAKNIQYF
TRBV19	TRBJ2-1	CASSLILVASGNNEQFF
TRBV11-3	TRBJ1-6	CASSLVSQGGSPLHF
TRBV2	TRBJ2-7	CASSRLAGVGYEQYF
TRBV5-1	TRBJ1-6	CASRLAGSPHSPLHF
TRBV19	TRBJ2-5	CASSPGTSGAQETQYF
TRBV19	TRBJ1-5	CASSPLEGQYSNQPQHF
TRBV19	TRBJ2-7	CASSIGQGVAEQYF
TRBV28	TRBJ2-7	CASSREGYEQYF
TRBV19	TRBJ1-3	CASSISARAGNTIYF
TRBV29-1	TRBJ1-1	CSVEEEGTEAFF
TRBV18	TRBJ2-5	CASSPPGTREETQYF
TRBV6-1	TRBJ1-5	CASRPGPSNQPQHF
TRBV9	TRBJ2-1	CASSDRPYNEQFF
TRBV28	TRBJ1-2	CASSLTGWEGYTF
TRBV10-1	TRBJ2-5	CASSESGDRDQETQYF
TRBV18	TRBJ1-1	CASSEGGNTEAFF
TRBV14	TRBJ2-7	CASSERRGGSGYEQYF
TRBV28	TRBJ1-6	CASSSPGDRGIYLHF
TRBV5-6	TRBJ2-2	CASRFRGVSGELFF
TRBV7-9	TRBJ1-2	CVGGSNYGYTF
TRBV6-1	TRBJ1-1	CASSRDRGRSEAFF
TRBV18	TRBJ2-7	CASSPRGYEQYF
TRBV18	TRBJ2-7	CASSPSKIPSREGEQYF
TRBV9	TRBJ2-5	CASSVGQGQETQYF
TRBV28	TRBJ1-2	CASSSTGHYGYTF
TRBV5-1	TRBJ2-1	CASSLPGNEQFF
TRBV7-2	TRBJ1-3	CASSSSPIGGSGNTIYF
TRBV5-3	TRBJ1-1	CARRVQGMREAFF
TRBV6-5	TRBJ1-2	CASSYSRGLGYGYTF
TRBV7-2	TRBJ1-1	CASNQNRGRTEAFF
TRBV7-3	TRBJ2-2	CASSFSGSNTGELFF
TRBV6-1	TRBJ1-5	CASSWTGGGNQPQHF
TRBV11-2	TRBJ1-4	CASSLQAIGEKLFF
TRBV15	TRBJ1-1	CATSRDKADTEAFF
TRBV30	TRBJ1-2	CAWSFRDEGYTF
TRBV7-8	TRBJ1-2	CASSGSGTGDYGYTF
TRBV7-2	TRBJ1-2	CASSLAQGGYTF
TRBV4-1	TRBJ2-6	CASSQGRGRALSGANVLTF